This T cell receptor (beta chain) emerged from a study of T cells in Graves' hyperthyroidism and ophthalmopathy. Patients between 18 and 65 years old had hyperthyroidism, newly diagnosed and lasting under 2 months. Cells are PBMCs isolated from about 10 ml of fresh blood. The TCR beta CDR3 regions underwent amplification using RNA transcripts as the source. HTBI primers were employed in a first-round RT-PCR of the TCR CDR3. TCRdb independently ran MiXCR on the multiplex PCR reads; one entry per CDR3 protein. Here the sample spans under 650,000 distinct CDR3 sequences, around 16% being singletons. This clonotype was counted many times. Its specificity is unknown. Findings and limits, study-wide: In the analysis, a 13 V-J model separated ophthalmopathy from stable hyperthyroidism. Blood shared most expanded thyroid clonotypes above 0.001.

Germline V gives CDR1 LGHDT, CDR2 YNNKEL (reference sequence). The CDR3 is 14 residues long. The V segment lost 8 bases and the J segment 5 bases; nucleotides outside the gene matches: 8. The rearrangement uses TRBV3-1 and TRBJ2-3; 9 bases are a match to TRBD1. The origin of this receptor is a woman under 40 with Graves' hyperthyroidism. The sequencing sample was made of blood. The CDR3 nucleotides are TGTGCCAGCGCGGACAGGGGTCATTTAGATACGCAGTATTTT. Translating gives CASADRGHLDTQYF.